One and the same sample provided the 22 T cell receptor beta chains below, sequenced in a study of human T cells and chemical hapten exposure. MiXCR was run by TCRdb on the RACE reads, yielding one entry per CDR3 protein. This sample has 150,000 to 200,000 distinct CDR3 sequences; more than 20% occur once, and the top ten carry 6% to 8%. Indicated time point: patch test 1, 2 weeks after DPC sensitization. The treatment was: therapeutic diphenylcyclopropenone sensitization with weekly scalp DPC. The sequenced sample was whole blood, obtained in connection with sensitization to the hapten diphenylcyclopropenone (DPC). The receptors shown here come from a woman aged 50 to 65 with alopecia areata. Some clones in this sample may be carry-over from other donors' samples.

This rearrangement joins TRBV5-1 to TRBJ2-3; tentatively, D is TRBD1 (5 bases). The CDR3 spans 14 residues. Trimming stripped 2 bases from V and 0 bases from J, with 7 bases between. CDR1 is SGHRS, CDR2 YFSETQ, per germline. CDR3 DNA sequence: TGCGCCAGCAGCTTCCCAGGGAGCACAGATACGCAGTATTTT. Its translation is CASSFPGSTDTQYF.

A few counts support this clonotype. V usage is TRBV11-3 and J usage is TRBJ2-1; 13 positions agree with TRBD2. Losses at the gene ends were 5 bases for V and 10 bases for J; bases not matched to a gene: 8. CDR3 size: 15 residues. Germline values: CDR1 SGHNT, CDR2 YENEEA. The CDR3 DNA is TGTGCCAGCAGCCGGACTAGCGGGAGTATGAGGGAGCAGTTCTTC. Protein sequence: CASSRTSGSMREQFF.

CDR3: CASMPANTGELFF. In DNA, the CDR3 is TGTGCCAGCATGCCAGCTAACACCGGGGAGCTGTTTTTT. The chain has TRBV12-3 or TRBV12-4 and TRBJ2-2; D call uncertain. V was shortened by 7 bases and J by 2 bases, with 8 bases between the two germline ends. This CDR3 has 13 residues.

This clonotype was seen a handful of times. This chain links TRBV5-6 with TRBJ1-1; D is ambiguous. Per the germline V gene, CDR1 is SGHDT and CDR2 is YYEEEE. The CDR3 contains 15 residues. The germline V and J ends were trimmed by 4 bases and 4 bases, with 17 bases remaining between them. CDR3 in amino acids: CASSLVTGILTEAFF. The CDR3 nucleotides read TGTGCCAGCAGCCTAGTGACTGGGATTCTCACTGAAGCTTTCTTT. Full variable domain (rest looked up from reference TRBV5-6 and TRBJ1-1): DAGVTQSPTHLIKTRGQQVTLRCSPKSGHDTVSWYQQALGQGPQFIFQYYEEEERQRGNFPDRFSGHQFPNYSSELNVNALLLGDSALYLCASSLVTGILTEAFFGQGTRLTVV.

The rearrangement joins TRBV4-3 to TRBJ2-3; 8 bases line up with TRBD2. The CDR3 sequence is 18 residues long. Germline CDR1 reads LGHNA; CDR2 reads YSLEER. J lost 4 bases, V lost 4 bases, and 16 bases had no gene match. CDR3 sequence (DNA): TGCGCCAGCAGCCCGGACCCACTAGCGGCCCGGCCCCCAGATACGCAGTATTTT. Its translation is CASSPDPLAARPPDTQYF.

Many counts were recorded for this clonotype. The chain is built from TRBV7-2 and TRBJ2-7; D gene uncertain. Germline-derived CDR1 and CDR2 are SGHTA and FQGNSA. The V gene lost 5 bases and the J gene lost 3 bases, with 14 bases spanning the gap. This CDR3 has 14 residues. For the CDR3, the DNA is TGTGCCAGCAGCCCGTCTGGCACACGCTACGAGCAGTACTTC. Translating it yields CASSPSGTRYEQYF.

The chain couples TRBV11-3 to TRBJ2-3; D remains unclear. CDR3 length: 15 amino acids. CDR1 is SGHNT, CDR2 YENEEA, per germline. Trimming removed 1 base at V and 2 bases at J, with 10 bases between. The chain's CDR3 is CASSLGVFSTDTQYF. In DNA, the CDR3 is TGTGCCAGCAGCTTAGGAGTGTTTTCCACAGATACGCAGTATTTT.

V usage is TRBV6-2 or TRBV6-3 and J usage is TRBJ2-7, with 9 bases lining up with TRBD2. The CDR3 spans 14 residues. Unmatched junction bases numbered 7, after V lost 8 bases and J lost 2 bases. Germline loops: CDR1 MNHEY, CDR2 SVGEGT. The CDR3 here is CASAISGSPYEQYF. For the CDR3, the DNA is TGTGCCAGCGCAATTAGCGGGAGCCCCTACGAGCAGTACTTC.

The chain recombines TRBV10-3 with TRBJ2-5; D remains ambiguous. From germline, CDR1 is ENHRY and CDR2 SYGVKD. The V and J ends lost 7 bases and 5 bases respectively, with 14 bases between them. The CDR3 length is 13 residues. CDR3 amino acids: CAITDSPQETQYF. The CDR3 nucleotides are TGTGCCATCACTGACTCCCCCCAGGAGACCCAGTACTTC.

The chain carries TRBV7-2 and TRBJ2-7; 14 bases are a match to TRBD2. The germline CDR1 and CDR2 sequences are SGHTA and FQGNSA. This CDR3 has 14 residues. The junction had 5 bases not matched to a gene; V was cut back by 4 bases and J by 9 bases. The CDR3 DNA follows: TGTGCCAGCAGCTCGGGACTAGCGGGAGCTGGGCAGTACTTC. Protein: CASSSGLAGAGQYF.

The chain is built from TRBV19 and TRBJ2-3; 8 positions match TRBD2. This CDR3 is 15 amino acids long. CDR1 and CDR2 from the germline V gene are LNHDA and SQIVND (reference sequence). Unmatched junction bases numbered 5, after V lost 4 bases and J lost 2 bases. The CDR3 bases are TGTGCCAGTAGTACCGGACTAGCCTACACAGATACGCAGTATTTT. The encoded protein is CASSTGLAYTDTQYF.

The chain recombines TRBV7-9 with TRBJ2-1; TRBD1 matches 10 bases. This CDR3 comprises 17 residues. In germline, CDR1 is SEHNR, CDR2 FQNEAQ (reference sequence). With V trimmed by 5 bases and J by 6 bases, 13 bases remained unmatched. In DNA form, the CDR3 reads TGTGCCAGCAGCCTCCGGGACAGGGGACCCCCAGGCAATGAGCAGTTCTTC. Amino acid sequence: CASSLRDRGPPGNEQFF.

This clonotype was seen a few times. The CDR3 sequence is CSVVRGSDGELFF. CDR3 in DNA: TGCAGCGTCGTCAGAGGGTCGGACGGGGAGCTGTTTTTT. The chain employs TRBV29-1 and TRBJ2-2; a weak D match, TRBD2 (5 bases). V was cut by 6 bases and J by 7 bases, with 15 bases left in between. This CDR3 contains 13 residues. Germline lookup yields CDR1 SQVTM and CDR2 ANQGSEA.

This clonotype was seen repeatedly, ten times or more. The V call is TRBV12-3 or TRBV12-4, the J call TRBJ1-2; 7 nucleotides agree with TRBD1. Trimming at V came to 6 bases and at J to 7 bases, leaving 17 bases not matched to a gene. The CDR3 runs to 16 residues. As DNA, the CDR3 is TGTGCCAGCAGGCTGCGTGGAGGGGGCGGTTCTGGTGGCTACACCTTC. This codes for CASRLRGGGGSGGYTF.

This clonotype appeared a few times. The V and J genes are TRBV5-1 and TRBJ2-2; D may match TRBD1 or TRBD2 (5 bases each). The V gene's germline CDR1 is SGHRS and CDR2 YFSETQ. V shed 4 bases and J shed 0 bases, with 10 bases lying between them. This CDR3 contains 15 residues. The CDR3 DNA reads as TGCGCCAGCAGCCCGGGACCAGCGAACACCGGGGAGCTGTTTTTT. It specifies CASSPGPANTGELFF.

The chain carries TRBV11-2 and TRBJ2-1; a possible D gene is TRBD2 (5 bases). V was pared by 5 bases and J by 2 bases, with 19 bases between. Germline V CDR1 and CDR2: SGHAT, FQNNGV. The CDR3 is 17 residues long. The CDR3 bases are TGTGCCAGCAGCCCCCGGACTCAAAGGATCGCCTACAATGAGCAGTTCTTC. Its translation is CASSPRTQRIAYNEQFF.

This chain joins TRBV27 and TRBJ1-1, with D perhaps matching TRBD1 (6 bases). V shed 7 bases and J shed 1 base, with 13 bases lying between them. This CDR3 spans 14 amino acids. Germline CDR1 and CDR2: MNHEY and SMNVEV (reference sequence). The CDR3 is CASKFRGRNTEAFF. The CDR3 coding sequence is TGTGCCAGCAAATTCAGGGGTAGGAACACTGAAGCTTTCTTT.

The rearrangement joins TRBV27 to TRBJ2-7; D is undetermined. This CDR3 spans 9 amino acids. CDR1 and CDR2 (germline): MNHEY, SMNVEV (reference sequence). Trimming took off 8 bases at V and 7 bases at J, with 6 bases between the two ends. Here the CDR3 reads CASRREQYF. CDR3 nucleotide sequence: TGTGCCAGCCGCAGGGAGCAGTACTTC.

In its sample, this clonotype was seen a few times. The chain is built from TRBV5-1 and TRBJ1-3, with a tentative D call TRBD1 (5 bases). Germline V gene sequence: CDR1 SGHRS, CDR2 YFSETQ. The CDR3 is 15 residues long. The V gene lost 0 bases and the J gene lost 4 bases, with 11 bases spanning the gap. The CDR3 DNA sequence: TGCGCCAGCAGCTTGGGCATACAGGCCGGAAACACCATATATTTT. This gives the protein CASSLGIQAGNTIYF.

This chain joins TRBV2 and TRBJ2-1, with TRBD2 identical over 10 bases. The CDR3 loop spans 14 amino acids. CDR1 and CDR2 (germline): SNHLY, FYNNEI. J gave up 9 bases and V 8 bases, and 10 bases lay outside the gene matches. The CDR3 bases are TGTGCCAGCCGCCCGGGGACTAGCGTGGGTGAGCAGTTCTTC. Its translation is CASRPGTSVGEQFF.

This chain connects TRBV5-1 to TRBJ2-7; D is tentatively TRBD1 or TRBD2 (5 bases each). From germline, CDR1 is SGHRS and CDR2 YFSETQ. CDR3 length: 15 amino acids. The V end lost 3 bases, the J end lost 3 bases, and 16 bases lay between the germline ends. CDR3 coding DNA: TGCGCCAGCAGCTGGACCCAGGGTACTAGCTACGAGCAGTACTTC. It yields the protein CASSWTQGTSYEQYF. Full variable domain (remainder filled in from reference TRBV5-1 and TRBJ2-7): KAGVTQTPRYLIKTRGQQVTLSCSPISGHRSVSWYQQTPGQGLQFLFEYFSETQRNKGNFPGRFSGRQFSNSRSEMNVSTLELGDSALYLCASSWTQGTSYEQYFGPGTRLTVT.

This clonotype has at least ten counts. The genes are TRBV12-3 or TRBV12-4 and TRBJ1-1, with D perhaps matching TRBD1 (5 bases). Trimming removed 8 bases at V and 1 base at J, with 11 bases between. This CDR3 is built from 13 residues. This CDR3 is CASSPTGNTEAFF. The CDR3 DNA follows: TGTGCCAGCTCACCAACAGGGAACACTGAAGCTTTCTTT.